This TCR beta chain is from a study of T cell repertoires in cytomegalovirus infection (dated by TCRdb to between 2019 and 2020). With regard to the full study: The peptide stimulations were aimed at well-studied HLA-B-restricted epitopes as well as recently identified HLA-C-restricted CMV epitopes, whose presentation resists viral immunomodulation. Donor HLA type was relevant to the analysis, as public TCR beta signatures indicated carriage of CMV infection together with the matching HLA type. The paper as a whole reports these results and caveats: The ex vivo response was dominated by HLA-C-restricted CMV-specific TCR beta clonotypes, which also provided the single most frequent clonotype in two of eight donors. Carriers of CMV infection plus the relevant HLA type were discriminated by the cumulative frequency of public TCR beta family members in the study cohort and in an independent roughly 400-donor cohort.

Reading the label with the study, this specimen's treatment or condition is: in vitro stimulation with specific CMV peptide epitopes to enrich CMV-specific T cells. This clonotype was recorded a few times. What antigen it recognizes has not been identified. The input lacks base qualities; no much larger clone sits a single base away. Trimmed from V: 2 bases; trimmed from J: 5 bases; junction bases lacking a gene match: 12. Based on the germline V gene, the CDR1 and CDR2 sequences are LGHNT and FRNRAP. Spanning cysteine to phenylalanine, the CDR3 consists of 18 amino acids. Only CDR3 DNA remains: 54 bases, in frame from the first base. Sequencer: Illumina HiSeq 1500. TCRdb reprocessed the public reads (quality trimming at Q25 with fastp, clone calling with MiXCR) and kept in-frame beta chains. Each CDR3 protein gets just one entry, which takes the most common genes and DNA from the rows behind it. This sample comprises about 770,000 distinct CDR3 sequences, roughly 29% of them detected only once. The ten largest clones take up about 12% of the sample.

The TCR originated in a human donor in good health (CMV status not recorded). Some clones in this sample may be carry-over from other donors' samples. The starting material was cultured CD8+ T cells from PBMCs, obtained from culture after CMV antigen stimulation. The chain is encoded by TRBV12-5 joined to TRBJ2-2; 9 bases in between match TRBD2. CDR3 reads: CASGLFLGSGGLTGELFF. The DNA sequence follows: TGTGCTAGTGGTTTGTTCTTGGGTAGCGGGGGTTTGACCGGGGAGCTGTTTTTT.